This T cell receptor beta chain was recorded in a study of sequential checkpoint blockade in melanoma. Regarding the study as a whole: T-cell fraction and clonality followed PD-L1 and CD8+ counts, not mutational load.

In the case of this clone: Its antigen is currently unknown.

Described treatment: randomized to nivolumab then ipilimumab (arm A) or the reverse (arm B). The CDR3 is 15 residues long. Trimming removed 4 bases at V and 0 bases at J, with 12 bases between. Germline CDR1 LNHDA, CDR2 SQIVND (reference sequence). Some clones are missing from TCRdb's copy, which holds only in-frame ones; the method was immunoSEQ multiplex PCR. The table has thousands of clones, approximately 22% seen once; the top ten hold 12%. This clonotype was obtained from a human donor with melanoma. The specimen was tumor tissue (inferred from file names), collected from a patient given nivolumab and ipilimumab in sequence. The chain uses TRBV19 and TRBJ1-1, with TRBD1 as a possible D gene (6 bases). The CDR3 DNA reads as TGTGCCAGTAGTAAACCCGGGACACTGAACACTGAAGCTTTCTTT. Its translation: CASSKPGTLNTEAFF.